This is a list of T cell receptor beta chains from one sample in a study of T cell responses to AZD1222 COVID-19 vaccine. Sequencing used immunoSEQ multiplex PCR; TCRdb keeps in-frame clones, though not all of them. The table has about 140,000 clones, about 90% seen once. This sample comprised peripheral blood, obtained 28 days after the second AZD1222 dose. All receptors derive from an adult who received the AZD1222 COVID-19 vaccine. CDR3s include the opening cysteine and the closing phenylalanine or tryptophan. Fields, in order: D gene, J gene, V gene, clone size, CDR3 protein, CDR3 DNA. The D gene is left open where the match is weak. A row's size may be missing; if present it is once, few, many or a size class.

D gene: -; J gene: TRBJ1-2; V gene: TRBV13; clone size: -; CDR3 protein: CASSLGGVYGYTF; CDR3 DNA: TGTGCCAGCAGCTTAGGCGGGGTCTATGGCTACACCTTC
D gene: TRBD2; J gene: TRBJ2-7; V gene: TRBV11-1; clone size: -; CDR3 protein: CASSPGLAGSYEQYF; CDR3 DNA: TGTGCCAGCAGTCCCGGACTAGCGGGGAGCTACGAGCAGTACTTC
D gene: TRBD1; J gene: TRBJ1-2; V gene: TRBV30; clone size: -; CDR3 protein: CASRDSINYGYTF; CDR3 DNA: TGTGCCAGCCGGGACAGCATTAACTATGGCTACACCTTC
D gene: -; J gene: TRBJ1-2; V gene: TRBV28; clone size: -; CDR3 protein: CASTTPYGYTF; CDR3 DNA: TGTGCCAGCACTACACCCTATGGCTACACCTTC
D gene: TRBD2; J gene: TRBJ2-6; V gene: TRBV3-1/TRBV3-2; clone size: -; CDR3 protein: CASSQGLAGGVGAGANVLTF; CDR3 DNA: TGTGCCAGCAGCCAAGGACTAGCGGGAGGGGTCGGCGCTGGGGCCAACGTCCTGACTTTC
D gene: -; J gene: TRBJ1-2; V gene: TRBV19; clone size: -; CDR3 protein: CASSVQGFGGYTF; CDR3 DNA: TGTGCCAGTAGTGTACAGGGATTTGGTGGCTACACCTTC
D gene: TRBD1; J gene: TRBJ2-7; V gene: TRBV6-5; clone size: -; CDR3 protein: CASSYPDRVGEQYF; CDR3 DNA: TGTGCCAGCAGTTACCCGGACAGGGTCGGCGAGCAGTACTTC
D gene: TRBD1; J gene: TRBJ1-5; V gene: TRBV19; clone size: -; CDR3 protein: CASSIGQGEGNQPQHF; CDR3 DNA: TGTGCCAGTAGTATAGGACAGGGCGAGGGCAATCAGCCCCAGCATTTT
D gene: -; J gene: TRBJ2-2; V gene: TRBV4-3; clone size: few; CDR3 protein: CASSQDVVIRSGASWELFF; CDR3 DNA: TGCGCCAGCAGCCAAGATGTGGTTATTCGGTCAGGAGCGAGTTGGGAGCTGTTTTTT
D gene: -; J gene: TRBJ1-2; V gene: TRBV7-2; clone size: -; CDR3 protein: CASNLDGSNYGYTF; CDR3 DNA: TGTGCCAGCAACTTGGACGGCTCTAACTATGGCTACACCTTC
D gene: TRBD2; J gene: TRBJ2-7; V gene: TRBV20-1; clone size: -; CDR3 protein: CSASSAGEGSYEQYF; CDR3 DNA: TGCAGTGCTAGTTCCGCGGGAGAGGGATCCTACGAGCAGTACTTC
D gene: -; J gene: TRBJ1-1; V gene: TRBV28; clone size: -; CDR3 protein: CASSLQRGETEAFF; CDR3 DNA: TGTGCCAGCAGTTTGCAGAGGGGAGAGACTGAAGCTTTCTTT
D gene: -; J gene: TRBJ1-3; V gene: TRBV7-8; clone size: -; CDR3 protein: CASSRLSARVYF; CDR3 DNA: TGTGCCAGCAGCCGACTATCGGCACGGGTATATTTT
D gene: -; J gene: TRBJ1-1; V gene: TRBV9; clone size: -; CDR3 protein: CASSVDLRSYTEAFF; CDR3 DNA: TGTGCCAGCAGCGTAGATTTGAGGAGTTACACTGAAGCTTTCTTT
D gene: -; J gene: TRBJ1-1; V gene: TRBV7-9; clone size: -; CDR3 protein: CASSLVQFGGAFF; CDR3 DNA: TGTGCCAGCAGCTTAGTCCAGTTTGGGGGAGCTTTCTTT
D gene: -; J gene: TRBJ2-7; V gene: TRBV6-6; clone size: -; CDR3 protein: CASSYRPGTGFDEQYF; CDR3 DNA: TGTGCCAGCAGCTATCGTCCCGGTACAGGGTTCGACGAGCAGTACTTC
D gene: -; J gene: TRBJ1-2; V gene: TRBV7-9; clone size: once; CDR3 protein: CASSLDRRGYYGYTF; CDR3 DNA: TGTGCCAGCAGCTTAGATCGCAGGGGTTACTATGGCTACACCTTC
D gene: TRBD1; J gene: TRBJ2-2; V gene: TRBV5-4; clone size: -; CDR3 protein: CASSQSFTTGMNTGELFF; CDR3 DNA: TGTGCCAGCAGCCAATCCTTCACGACAGGGATGAACACCGGGGAGCTGTTTTTT